This T cell receptor (beta chain) was obtained from a study of PD-L1 blockade in urothelial cancer. Time point described: pretreatment peripheral blood. TCRdb keeps only in-frame clones here, not all; method: immunoSEQ multiplex PCR. The table shows about 63,000 clones, with 80% to 85% occurring only once. This receptor was obtained from a man in his 70s with urothelial cancer. The source was PBMCs, collected around atezolizumab (anti-PD-L1) treatment.

The CDR3 sequence is CASSRWTGLDGYTF. The DNA of the CDR3 is TGTGCCAGCAGCCGGTGGACAGGGTTGGATGGCTACACCTTC. The chain couples TRBV7-2 to TRBJ1-2; the match to TRBD1 covers 8 bases. Per germline, CDR1 SGHTA and CDR2 FQGNSA. V was pared by 5 bases and J by 6 bases, with 8 bases of the junction left unmatched. CDR3 length equals 14 residues.